The clone carrying this T cell receptor (beta chain) was recorded once. Its antigen is as yet unknown. The entry originates in a study of T cell responses to AZD1222 COVID-19 vaccine. Study context: Second-dose intervals of approximately 4 or approximately 12 weeks were pooled.

The repertoire was sequenced with immunoSEQ multiplex PCR; TCRdb's copy has only in-frame clones and lacks some. The sample shows some 100,000 clones, around 90% of them seen only once. The ends were cut back, 0 bases at V and 4 bases at J, with 16 bases in the middle. CDR1 and CDR2 from the germline V gene are KGHSH and LQKENI. The CDR3 sequence is 17 residues long. Points from the study as a whole: Samples come after the peak T cell response, not at day 14.

The rearrangement links TRBV18 to TRBJ1-5; D possibly corresponds to TRBD1 (6 bases). This specimen consisted of peripheral blood, obtained on day 0 of AZD1222 vaccination. The TCR sequence derives from an adult in good health. The CDR3 reads CASSPPNSGAGNQPQHF. CDR3 DNA sequence: TGTGCCAGCTCACCACCGAACTCAGGGGCCGGGAATCAGCCCCAGCATTTT.